This is a list of T cell receptor beta chains from one sample in a study of naive CD8 T cells in extremely preterm neonates. Method: immunoSEQ multiplex PCR; TCRdb's copy keeps in-frame clones and lacks some. The sample contains approximately 4,600 clones, about 97% of which appear only once. The source material was naive CD8+ T cells from cord blood. These receptors were obtained from a newborn in good health. CDR3s include the opening cysteine and the closing phenylalanine or tryptophan. A D gene is named only where the DNA matches it firmly.

d_gene: NA
j_gene: TRBJ1-5
v_gene: TRBV6-5
CDR3aa: CASSASGPRNQPQHF

d_gene: NA
j_gene: TRBJ2-2
v_gene: TRBV25-1
CDR3aa: CASSLAGHTGELFF

d_gene: NA
j_gene: TRBJ2-7
v_gene: TRBV29-1
CDR3aa: CSVMGVGTWDEQYF

d_gene: NA
j_gene: TRBJ2-1
v_gene: TRBV27
CDR3aa: CASSFYWSSYNEQFF

d_gene: TRBD2
j_gene: TRBJ2-3
v_gene: TRBV4-1
CDR3aa: CASSHQRGSTDTQYF

d_gene: TRBD2
j_gene: TRBJ2-1
v_gene: TRBV9
CDR3aa: CASSPNSGGQQYNEQFF

d_gene: NA
j_gene: TRBJ1-6
v_gene: TRBV29-1
CDR3aa: CSQQGSPLHF

d_gene: NA
j_gene: TRBJ1-6
v_gene: TRBV2
CDR3aa: CASSEKGVYNSPLHF

d_gene: TRBD2
j_gene: TRBJ2-1
v_gene: TRBV29-1
CDR3aa: CSVDPSGRGSYNEQFF

d_gene: TRBD2
j_gene: TRBJ2-3
v_gene: TRBV27
CDR3aa: CASSLGTSGADTQYF

d_gene: TRBD1
j_gene: TRBJ2-3
v_gene: TRBV19
CDR3aa: CASSIADRVGDTQYF